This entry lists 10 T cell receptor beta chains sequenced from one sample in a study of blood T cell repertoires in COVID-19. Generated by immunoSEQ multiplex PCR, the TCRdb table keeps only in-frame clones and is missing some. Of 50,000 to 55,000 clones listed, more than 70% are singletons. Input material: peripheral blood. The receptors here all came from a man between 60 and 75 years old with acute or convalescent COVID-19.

In DNA, the CDR3 is TGTGCCAGCAGCTTAGGGGTTACAGGGGTTACCGGGGAGCTGTTTTTT. Translated: CASSLGVTGVTGELFF. The rearrangement joins TRBV7-3 to TRBJ2-2; 7 bases map to TRBD1. The V gene's germline CDR1 is SGHTA and CDR2 FQGTGA. V was clipped by 2 bases and J by 5 bases; unmatched bases: 8. The CDR3 is 16 residues long.

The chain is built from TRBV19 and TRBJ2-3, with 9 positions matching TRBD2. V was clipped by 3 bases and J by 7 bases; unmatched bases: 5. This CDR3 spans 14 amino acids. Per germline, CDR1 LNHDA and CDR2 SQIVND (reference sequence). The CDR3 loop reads CASSMGTSINTQYF. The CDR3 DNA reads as TGTGCCAGTAGTATGGGGACTAGCATAAATACGCAGTATTTT.

The CDR3 loop reads CASSPAGTSTDTQYF. The CDR3 coding sequence is TGCGCCAGCAGCCCGGCGGGCACTAGCACAGATACGCAGTATTTT. The chain combines TRBV5-1 with TRBJ2-3, with a possible D match to TRBD2 (5 bases). With 4 bases removed from V and 0 bases from J, the gap between germline ends came to 12 bases. This CDR3 has 15 residues. The germline V gene has CDR1 SGHRS and CDR2 YFSETQ.

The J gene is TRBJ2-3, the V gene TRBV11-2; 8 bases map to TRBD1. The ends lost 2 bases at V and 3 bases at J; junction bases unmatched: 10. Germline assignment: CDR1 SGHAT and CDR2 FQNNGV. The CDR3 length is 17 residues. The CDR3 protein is CASSLTRSGGGTDTQYF. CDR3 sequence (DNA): TGTGCCAGCAGCTTAACCAGATCAGGGGGCGGGACAGATACGCAGTATTTT.

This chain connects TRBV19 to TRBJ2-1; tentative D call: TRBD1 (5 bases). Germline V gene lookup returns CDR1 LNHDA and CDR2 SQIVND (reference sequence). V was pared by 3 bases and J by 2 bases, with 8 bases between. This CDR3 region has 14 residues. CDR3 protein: CASSMGQAYNEQFF. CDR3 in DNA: TGTGCCAGTAGTATGGGGCAGGCCTACAATGAGCAGTTCTTC.

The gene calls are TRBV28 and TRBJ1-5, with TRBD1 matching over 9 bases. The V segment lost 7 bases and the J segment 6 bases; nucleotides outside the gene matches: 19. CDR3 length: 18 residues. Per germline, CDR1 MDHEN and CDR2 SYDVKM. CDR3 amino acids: CASTSGQGGTGTGQPQHF. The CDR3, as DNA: TGTGCCAGCACGTCGGGACAGGGAGGAACAGGCACCGGTCAGCCCCAGCATTTT.

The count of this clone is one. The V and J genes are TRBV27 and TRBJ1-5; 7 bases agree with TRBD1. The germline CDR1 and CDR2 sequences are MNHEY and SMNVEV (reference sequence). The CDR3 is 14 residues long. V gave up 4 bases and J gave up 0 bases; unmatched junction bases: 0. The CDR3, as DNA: TGTGCCAGCAGTTGGGACAGTAGCAATCAGCCCCAGCATTTT. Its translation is CASSWDSSNQPQHF.

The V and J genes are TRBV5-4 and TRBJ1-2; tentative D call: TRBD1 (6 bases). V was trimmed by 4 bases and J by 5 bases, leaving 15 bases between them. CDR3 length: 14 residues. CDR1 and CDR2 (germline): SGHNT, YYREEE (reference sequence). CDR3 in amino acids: CASSGAPQGYGYTF. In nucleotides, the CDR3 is TGTGCCAGCAGCGGGGCCCCCCAGGGGTATGGCTACACCTTC.

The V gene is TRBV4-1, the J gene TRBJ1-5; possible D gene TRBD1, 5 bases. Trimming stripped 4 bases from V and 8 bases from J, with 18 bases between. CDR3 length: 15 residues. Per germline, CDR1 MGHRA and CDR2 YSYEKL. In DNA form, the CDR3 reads TGCGCCAGCAGCCCCCAGGGCCGCACGGCCGAGCCCCAGCATTTT. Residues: CASSPQGRTAEPQHF.

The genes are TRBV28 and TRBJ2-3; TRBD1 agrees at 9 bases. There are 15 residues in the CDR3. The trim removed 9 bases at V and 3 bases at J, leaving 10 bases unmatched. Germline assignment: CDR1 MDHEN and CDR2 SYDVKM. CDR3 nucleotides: TGTGCCAGTGCCGGGACAGGGTATGAGACAGATACGCAGTATTTT. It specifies CASAGTGYETDTQYF. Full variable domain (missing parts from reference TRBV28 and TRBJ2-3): DVKVTQSSRYLVKRTGEKVFLECVQDMDHENMFWYRQDPGLGLRLIYFSYDVKMKEKGDIPEGYSVSREKKERFSLILESASTNQTSMYLCASAGTGYETDTQYFGPGTRLTVL.